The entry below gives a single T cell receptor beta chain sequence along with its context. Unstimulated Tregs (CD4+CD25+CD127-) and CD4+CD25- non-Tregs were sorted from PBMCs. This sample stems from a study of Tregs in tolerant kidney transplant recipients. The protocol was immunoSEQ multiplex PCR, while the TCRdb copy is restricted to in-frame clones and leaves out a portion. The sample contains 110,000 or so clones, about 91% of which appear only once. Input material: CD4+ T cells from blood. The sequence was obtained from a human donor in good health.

CDR3 nucleotide sequence: TGTGCCTGGAGTGTACGGGCAGGCCGAGGGAATGAGCAGTTCTTC. Amino acid sequence: CAWSVRAGRGNEQFF. This sequence joins TRBV30 and TRBJ2-1; D may be TRBD2 (5 bases). The CDR3 consists of 15 residues. Looked up from germline, CDR1 is GTSNPN and CDR2 is SVGIG (reference sequence). The V and J ends lost 0 bases and 7 bases respectively, with 16 bases between them.